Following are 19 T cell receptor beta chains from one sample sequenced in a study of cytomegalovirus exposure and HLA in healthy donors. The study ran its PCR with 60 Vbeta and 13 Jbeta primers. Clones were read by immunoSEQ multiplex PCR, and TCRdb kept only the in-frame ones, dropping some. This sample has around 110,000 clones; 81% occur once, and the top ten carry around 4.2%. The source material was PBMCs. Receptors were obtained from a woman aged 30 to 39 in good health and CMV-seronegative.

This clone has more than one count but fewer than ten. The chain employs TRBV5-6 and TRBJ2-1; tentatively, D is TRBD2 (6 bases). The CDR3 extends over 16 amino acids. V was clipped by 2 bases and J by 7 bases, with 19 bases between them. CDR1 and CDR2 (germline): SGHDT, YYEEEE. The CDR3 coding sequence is TGTGCCAGCAGCTTCGCGGGACCCTACGCCGTGAATGAGCAGTTCTTC. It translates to CASSFAGPYAVNEQFF.

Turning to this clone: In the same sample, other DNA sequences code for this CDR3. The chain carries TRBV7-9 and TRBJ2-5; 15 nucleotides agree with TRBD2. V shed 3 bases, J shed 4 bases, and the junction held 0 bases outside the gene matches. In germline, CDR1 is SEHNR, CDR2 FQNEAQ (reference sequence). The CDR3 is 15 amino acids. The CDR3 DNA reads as TGTGCCAGCAGCTTGGGACTAGCGGGAGGAGAGACCCAGTACTTC. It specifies CASSLGLAGGETQYF.

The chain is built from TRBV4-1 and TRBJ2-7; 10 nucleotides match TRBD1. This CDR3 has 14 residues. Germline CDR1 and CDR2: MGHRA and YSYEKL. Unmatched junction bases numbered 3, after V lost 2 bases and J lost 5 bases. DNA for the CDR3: TGCGCCAGCAGCCAAACCGGGACAGGGGACGAGCAGTACTTC. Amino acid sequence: CASSQTGTGDEQYF.

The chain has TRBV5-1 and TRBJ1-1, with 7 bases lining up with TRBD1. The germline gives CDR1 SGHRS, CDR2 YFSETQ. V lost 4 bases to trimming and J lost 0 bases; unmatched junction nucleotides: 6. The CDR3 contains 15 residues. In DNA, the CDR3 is TGCGCCAGCAGCCCGACAGGGATACTGAACACTGAAGCTTTCTTT. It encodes CASSPTGILNTEAFF. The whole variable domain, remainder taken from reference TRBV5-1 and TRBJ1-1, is KAGVTQTPRYLIKTRGQQVTLSCSPISGHRSVSWYQQTPGQGLQFLFEYFSETQRNKGNFPGRFSGRQFSNSRSEMNVSTLELGDSALYLCASSPTGILNTEAFFGQGTRLTVV.

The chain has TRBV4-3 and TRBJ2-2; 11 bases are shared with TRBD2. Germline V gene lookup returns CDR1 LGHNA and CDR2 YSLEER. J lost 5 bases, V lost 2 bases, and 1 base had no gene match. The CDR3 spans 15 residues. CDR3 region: CASSQTSGRTGELFF. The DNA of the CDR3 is TGCGCCAGCAGCCAAACTAGCGGGAGAACCGGGGAGCTGTTTTTT.

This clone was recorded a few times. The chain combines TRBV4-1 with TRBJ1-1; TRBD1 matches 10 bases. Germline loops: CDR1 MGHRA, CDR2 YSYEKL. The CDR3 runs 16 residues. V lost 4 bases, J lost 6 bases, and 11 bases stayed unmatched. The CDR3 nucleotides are TGCGCCAGCAGCCTCGGGACAGGGGATTGGTACGCTGAAGCTTTCTTT. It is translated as CASSLGTGDWYAEAFF.

The CDR3 coding sequence is TGCGCCAGCAGCGTAACAGGGGGCAATCAGCCCCAGCATTTT. Residues: CASSVTGGNQPQHF. The rearrangement joins TRBV5-1 to TRBJ1-5; 7 bases match TRBD1. V shed 4 bases, J shed 2 bases, and the junction held 3 bases outside the gene matches. This CDR3 spans 14 amino acids. Germline V CDR1 and CDR2: SGHRS, YFSETQ.

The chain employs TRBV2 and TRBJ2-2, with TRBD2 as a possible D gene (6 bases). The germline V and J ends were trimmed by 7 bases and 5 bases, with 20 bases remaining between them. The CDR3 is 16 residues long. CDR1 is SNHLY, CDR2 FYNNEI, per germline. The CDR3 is CASNLRAGTSTGELFF. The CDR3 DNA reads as TGTGCCAGCAACCTCCGGGCGGGGACCTCGACCGGGGAGCTGTTTTTT. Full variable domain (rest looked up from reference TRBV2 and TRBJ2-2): EPEVTQTPSHQVTQMGQEVILRCVPISNHLYFYWYRQILGQKVEFLVSFYNNEISEKSEIFDDQFSVERPDGSNFTLKIRSTKLEDSAMYFCASNLRAGTSTGELFFGEGSRLTVL.

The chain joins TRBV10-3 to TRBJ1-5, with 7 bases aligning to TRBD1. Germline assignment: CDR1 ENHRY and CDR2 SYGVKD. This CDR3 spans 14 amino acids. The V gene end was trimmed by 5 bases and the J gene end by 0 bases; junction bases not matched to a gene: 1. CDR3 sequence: CAISQGDSNQPQHF. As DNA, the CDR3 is TGTGCCATCAGTCAGGGGGATAGCAATCAGCCCCAGCATTTT.

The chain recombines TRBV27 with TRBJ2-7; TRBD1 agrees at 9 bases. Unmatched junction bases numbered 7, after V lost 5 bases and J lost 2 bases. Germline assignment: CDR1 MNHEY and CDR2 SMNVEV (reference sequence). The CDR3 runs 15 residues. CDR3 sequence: CASSQLGDRAYEQYF. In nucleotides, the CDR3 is TGTGCCAGCAGTCAATTGGGGGACAGGGCCTACGAGCAGTACTTC.

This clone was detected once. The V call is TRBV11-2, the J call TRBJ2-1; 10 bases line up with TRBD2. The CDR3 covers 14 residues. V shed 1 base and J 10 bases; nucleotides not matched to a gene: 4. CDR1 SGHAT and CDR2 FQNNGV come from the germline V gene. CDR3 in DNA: TGTGCCAGCAGCTTAGGAGCGGGAGGGAGAGAGCAGTTCTTC. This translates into CASSLGAGGREQFF. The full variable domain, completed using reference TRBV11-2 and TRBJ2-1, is EAGVAQSPRYKIIEKRQSVAFWCNPISGHATLYWYQQILGQGPKLLIQFQNNGVVDDSQLPKDRFSAERLKGVDSTLKIQPAKLEDSAVYLCASSLGAGGREQFFGPGTRLTVL.

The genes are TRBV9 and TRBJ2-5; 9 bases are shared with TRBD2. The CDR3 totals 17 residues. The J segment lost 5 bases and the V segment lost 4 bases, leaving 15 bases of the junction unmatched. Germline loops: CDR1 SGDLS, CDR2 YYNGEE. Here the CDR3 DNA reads TGTGCCAGCAGCCTCAGGGGAATAGCGGGAGTTGGGGAGACCCAGTACTTC. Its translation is CASSLRGIAGVGETQYF.

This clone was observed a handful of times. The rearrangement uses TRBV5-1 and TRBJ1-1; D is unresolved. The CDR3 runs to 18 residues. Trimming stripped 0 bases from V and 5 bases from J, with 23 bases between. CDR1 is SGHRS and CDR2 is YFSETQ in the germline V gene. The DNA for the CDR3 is TGCGCCAGCAGCTTGGAAGTCGCTCAACGCGGTAGTCATACTGAAGCTTTCTTT. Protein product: CASSLEVAQRGSHTEAFF.

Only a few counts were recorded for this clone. The CDR3 DNA sequence: TGTGCCAGCAGCTTGATACACAGGGGCTACGAGCAGTACTTC. Amino acid sequence: CASSLIHRGYEQYF. The V call is TRBV5-6, the J call TRBJ2-7; 7 bases agree with TRBD1. CDR1 and CDR2 from the germline V gene are SGHDT and YYEEEE. This CDR3 has 14 amino acids. Unmatched junction bases numbered 4, after V lost 1 base and J lost 3 bases.

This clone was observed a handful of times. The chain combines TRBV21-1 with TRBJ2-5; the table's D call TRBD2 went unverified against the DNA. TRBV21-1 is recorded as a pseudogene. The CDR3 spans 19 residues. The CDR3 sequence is CASSKETSGKLGYQETQYF. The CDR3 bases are TGTGCCAGCAGCAAAGAAACTAGCGGGAAACTTGGGTACCAAGAGACCCAGTACTTC.

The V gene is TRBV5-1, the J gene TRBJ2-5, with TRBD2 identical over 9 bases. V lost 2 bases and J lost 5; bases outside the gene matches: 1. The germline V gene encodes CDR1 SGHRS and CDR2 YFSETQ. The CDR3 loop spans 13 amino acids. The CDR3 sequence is CASSFSGRETQYF. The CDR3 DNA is TGCGCCAGCAGCTTCAGCGGGAGGGAGACCCAGTACTTC.

The CDR3 sequence is CASSPGTSDGTDTQYF. DNA of the CDR3: TGTGCCAGCAGTCCTGGGACTAGCGACGGGACAGATACGCAGTATTTT. This sequence joins TRBV9 and TRBJ2-3, with TRBD2 matching over 10 bases. Germline V gene sequence: CDR1 SGDLS, CDR2 YYNGEE. The length of the CDR3 is 16 residues. V dropped 5 bases and J dropped 3; count of bases not matched to a gene: 9.

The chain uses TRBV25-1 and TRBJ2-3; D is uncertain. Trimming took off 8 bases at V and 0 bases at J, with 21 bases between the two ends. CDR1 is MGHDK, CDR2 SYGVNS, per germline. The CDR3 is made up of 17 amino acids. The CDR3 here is CASLWPPRRSSTDTQYF. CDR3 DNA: TGTGCCAGCCTATGGCCGCCTAGGAGATCTAGCACAGATACGCAGTATTTT.

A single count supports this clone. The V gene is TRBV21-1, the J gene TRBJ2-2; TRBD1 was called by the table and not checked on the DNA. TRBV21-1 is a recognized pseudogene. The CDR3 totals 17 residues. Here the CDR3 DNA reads TGTGCCAGCAGCAAACACCCCATGGGCAGTCAAACCGGGGAGCTGTTTTTT. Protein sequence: CASSKHPMGSQTGELFF.